These T cell receptor beta chains were read from a single sample in a study of a mutant IDH1 vaccine in newly diagnosed glioma. For these TCRs, the target antigens are not known. Clones were sequenced by immunoSEQ multiplex PCR, and TCRdb holds only the in-frame ones, with some missing. The sample lists about 56,000 clones, around three quarters occurring once. Sequenced here: PBMCs, sampled from a glioma patient whose treatment included an IDH1 peptide vaccine. The receptors derive from a man in his forties or fifties with glioma. The CDR3 runs from the conserved cysteine through the conserved F or W. D genes are given only for firm matches. Part of the rows lack a size; the others show once, few, many or a class for expanded clones.

len | abundance | j_gene | v_gene | d_gene | CDR3aa | CDR3nt
15 | - | TRBJ1-1 | TRBV4-1 | - | CASSQGRTGNTEAFF | TGCGCCAGCAGCCAAGGAAGGACGGGGAACACTGAAGCTTTCTTT
16 | - | TRBJ2-3 | TRBV6-4 | - | CASTRNPGGPADTQYF | TGTGCCAGCACCAGAAACCCCGGGGGCCCTGCAGATACGCAGTATTTT
14 | - | TRBJ2-2 | TRBV5-1 | - | CASSLESITGELFF | TGCGCCAGCAGCTTGGAGTCGATCACCGGGGAGCTGTTTTTT
15 | few | TRBJ2-7 | TRBV2 | - | CASSVGGGDGYEQYF | TGTGCCAGCAGTGTGGGGGGTGGGGATGGCTACGAGCAGTACTTC
13 | - | TRBJ1-6 | TRBV18 | - | CASSPRRDSPLHF | TGTGCCAGCTCACCACGCAGAGATTCACCCCTCCACTTT
14 | - | TRBJ2-3 | TRBV15 | - | CATSLTGSTDTQYF | TGTGCCACCAGCCTTACGGGGTCCACAGATACGCAGTATTTT
13 | - | TRBJ1-2 | TRBV19 | - | CASSIDGLYGYTF | TGTGCCAGTAGTATTGACGGCCTCTATGGCTACACCTTC
13 | - | TRBJ2-1 | TRBV30 | - | CAWSVRVADEQFF | TGTGCCTGGAGTGTAAGGGTAGCGGATGAGCAGTTCTTC
15 | - | TRBJ2-7 | TRBV27 | TRBD1 | CASSRRDRMLLVQYF | TGTGCCAGCAGTCGGCGGGACAGGATGCTTCTGGTGCAGTACTTC
13 | few | TRBJ1-5 | TRBV30 | - | CAWSRDLREPQHF | TGTGCCTGGAGCAGAGACCTAAGGGAGCCCCAGCATTTT
12 | - | TRBJ2-7 | TRBV29-1 | - | CSVAGSSYEQYF | TGCAGCGTTGCTGGCAGCTCCTACGAGCAGTACTTC
13 | few | TRBJ2-2 | TRBV2 | - | CASSEEGTGELFF | TGTGCCAGCTCCGAAGAGGGGACCGGGGAGCTGTTTTTT
20 | - | TRBJ1-5 | TRBV4-1 | - | CASSRRTSGRGGDSNQPQHF | TGCGCCAGCAGCCGAAGGACCTCGGGCAGAGGGGGGGATAGCAATCAGCCCCAGCATTTT
15 | - | TRBJ1-2 | TRBV5-1 | - | CASSLQDSTNYGYTF | TGCGCCAGCAGCTTGCAGGACAGCACTAACTATGGCTACACCTTC
13 | - | TRBJ1-1 | TRBV15 | - | CATSRGGNTEAFF | TGTGCCACCAGCAGAGGAGGAAACACTGAAGCTTTCTTT
15 | few | TRBJ2-5 | TRBV5-6 | - | CASSLFVQRKETQYF | TGTGCCAGCAGCTTGTTCGTACAGCGAAAAGAGACCCAGTACTTC
13 | - | TRBJ2-3 | TRBV5-1 | - | CASSTQGTDTQYF | TGCGCCAGCAGCACCCAGGGCACAGATACGCAGTATTTT
16 | once | TRBJ1-5 | TRBV18 | - | CASSPPGATDNQPQHF | TGTGCCAGCTCACCACCGGGGGCCACCGACAATCAGCCCCAGCATTTT
14 | few | TRBJ1-2 | TRBV11-1 | - | CASSSQGRADGYTF | TGTGCCAGCAGCTCTCAAGGGAGGGCGGACGGCTACACCTTC
14 | - | TRBJ1-6 | TRBV4-2 | - | CASSHPGENSPLHF | TGTGCCAGCAGCCACCCAGGGGAGAATTCACCCCTCCACTTT
14 | - | TRBJ2-1 | TRBV29-1 | TRBD1 | CSVTQGDAYNEQFF | TGCAGCGTGACGCAGGGGGACGCCTACAATGAGCAGTTCTTC
15 | once | TRBJ1-5 | TRBV7-2 | - | CASSFSGGYNQPQHF | TGTGCCAGCAGCTTTTCAGGAGGATACAATCAGCCCCAGCATTTT
15 | - | TRBJ2-7 | TRBV6-6 | - | CASSSGTVSSYEQYF | TGTGCCAGCAGTTCCGGGACGGTCAGCTCCTACGAGCAGTACTTC
16 | - | TRBJ2-2 | TRBV4-3 | - | CASSQRGGTRTGELFF | TGCGCCAGCAGCCAACGTGGGGGGACTCGCACCGGGGAGCTGTTTTTT
14 | - | TRBJ1-6 | TRBV14 | - | CASSQVTLKSPLHF | TGTGCCAGCAGCCAAGTTACATTGAAATCACCCCTCCACTTT
14 | - | TRBJ1-1 | TRBV5-6 | TRBD1 | CASSGDRGNTEAFF | TGTGCCAGCAGCGGTGACAGGGGAAATACTGAAGCTTTCTTT
13 | few | TRBJ1-1 | TRBV10-1 | - | CASSSVIAGEAFF | TGCGCCAGCAGTTCCGTAATAGCGGGTGAAGCTTTCTTT
17 | - | TRBJ2-2 | TRBV5-1 | TRBD2 | CASSLASGGPGAGELFF | TGCGCCAGCAGCTTGGCTAGCGGGGGCCCCGGCGCCGGGGAGCTGTTTTTT
12 | - | TRBJ1-1 | TRBV15 | - | CAADSAGTEAFF | TGTGCCGCGGATTCAGCGGGCACTGAAGCTTTCTTT
17 | - | TRBJ1-3 | TRBV2 | - | CASSALGWAEEGNTIYF | TGTGCCAGCAGCGCCCTCGGATGGGCCGAAGAAGGAAACACCATATATTTT
14 | - | TRBJ1-5 | TRBV4-1 | - | CASSADRGDQPQHF | TGCGCCAGCAGCGCGGACAGAGGGGATCAGCCCCAGCATTTT
13 | few | TRBJ2-7 | TRBV5-1 | - | CASRASAEYEQYF | TGCGCCAGCAGAGCATCAGCGGAATACGAGCAGTACTTC
13 | few | TRBJ2-1 | TRBV5-1 | - | CASRADSYNEQFF | TGCGCCAGCAGGGCGGACTCCTACAATGAGCAGTTCTTC
11 | - | TRBJ2-1 | TRBV20-1 | - | CSALEGIEQFF | TGCAGTGCCCTAGAGGGGATTGAGCAGTTCTTC
15 | - | TRBJ1-2 | TRBV25-1 | TRBD1 | CASSVPGQSFYGYTF | TGTGCCAGCAGTGTGCCGGGACAGAGCTTCTATGGCTACACCTTC
15 | medium-sized | TRBJ2-1 | TRBV19 | TRBD2 | CASIRSGGSYNEQFF | TGTGCCAGTATAAGAAGCGGGGGAAGTTACAATGAGCAGTTCTTC
11 | once | TRBJ2-2 | TRBV20-1 | - | CSATLSGELFF | TGCAGTGCTACCCTATCCGGGGAGCTGTTTTTT
16 | few | TRBJ2-7 | TRBV13 | - | CASSLGGLPSSYEQYF | TGTGCCAGCAGCTTGGGTGGTCTTCCGAGCTCCTACGAGCAGTACTTC
14 | - | TRBJ2-7 | TRBV6-5 | - | CASRLTGGNYEQYF | TGTGCCAGCAGGCTGACAGGTGGAAACTACGAGCAGTACTTC
13 | - | TRBJ1-1 | TRBV9 | - | CASSPQGTGEAFF | TGTGCCAGCAGCCCCCAGGGTACGGGTGAAGCTTTCTTT
14 | once | TRBJ1-1 | TRBV5-8 | - | CASSWGQVNTEAFF | TGTGCCAGCAGCTGGGGACAAGTAAACACTGAAGCTTTCTTT
13 | few | TRBJ2-5 | TRBV9 | - | CASSDRGYGTQYF | TGTGCCAGCAGCGACCGCGGATATGGGACCCAGTACTTC
15 | few | TRBJ2-1 | TRBV7-9 | - | CASSYIPPGKDEQFF | TGTGCCAGCAGCTACATCCCACCGGGGAAGGATGAGCAGTTCTTC
14 | - | TRBJ2-1 | TRBV6-5 | - | CASRGTGPYNEQFF | TGTGCCAGCAGGGGGACGGGTCCTTACAATGAGCAGTTCTTC
13 | - | TRBJ1-1 | TRBV30 | - | CAWSVARNTEAFF | TGTGCCTGGAGTGTGGCGAGGAACACTGAAGCTTTCTTT
14 | - | TRBJ2-7 | TRBV7-2 | - | CASSLATGSYEQYF | TGTGCCAGCAGCTTAGCCACAGGGTCCTACGAGCAGTACTTC
15 | - | TRBJ2-2 | TRBV19 | - | CASSARGGTTGELFF | TGTGCCAGTAGCGCGCGGGGCGGAACCACCGGGGAGCTGTTTTTT
13 | - | TRBJ2-1 | TRBV30 | TRBD1 | CAWSGQGAGEQFF | TGTGCCTGGAGTGGACAGGGGGCAGGTGAGCAGTTCTTC
12 | - | TRBJ2-5 | TRBV25-1 | - | CASSEYGETQYF | TGTGCCAGCAGTGAATACGGGGAGACCCAGTACTTC
14 | medium-sized | TRBJ1-1 | TRBV6-1 | - | CASRLTGLLTEAFF | TGTGCCAGCAGACTTACAGGGCTTCTCACTGAAGCTTTCTTT
16 | - | TRBJ2-2 | TRBV7-9 | TRBD2 | CASTAGLAGDTGELFF | TGTGCCAGCACCGCGGGACTAGCGGGGGACACCGGGGAGCTGTTTTTT
15 | - | TRBJ1-2 | TRBV15 | - | CATSREGGGFYGYTF | TGTGCCACCAGCAGAGAGGGCGGGGGCTTCTATGGCTACACCTTC
10 | once | TRBJ2-3 | TRBV28 | - | CASKDDTQYF | TGTGCCAGCAAGGATGATACGCAGTATTTT
16 | once | TRBJ2-7 | TRBV6-5 | - | CASSYAAGDSSYEQYF | TGTGCCAGCAGTTACGCAGCGGGGGACAGCTCCTACGAGCAGTACTTC
16 | once | TRBJ2-1 | TRBV10-1 | TRBD2 | CASSETSGGSYNEQFF | TGCGCCAGCAGTGAGACCAGCGGGGGCTCCTACAATGAGCAGTTCTTC
13 | - | TRBJ2-5 | TRBV5-4 | - | CASSLGSQETQYF | TGTGCCAGCAGCTTAGGCAGCCAAGAGACCCAGTACTTC
14 | - | TRBJ2-7 | TRBV18 | - | CASSPQESSYEQYF | TGTGCCAGCTCACCACAGGAAAGCTCCTACGAGCAGTACTTC
14 | - | TRBJ2-7 | TRBV27 | - | CASSLGRGSYEQYF | TGTGCCAGCAGCCTCGGCAGGGGCTCCTACGAGCAGTACTTC